A single T cell receptor (beta chain) is shown here with its context. The entry originates in a study of blood T cell repertoires in COVID-19. Whole-study context: Acute and convalescent COVID-19 specimens originated in the United States, Italy and Spain. Sample material is recorded as cDNA or gDNA derived from T cells, B-cell-depleted T cells, or PBMCs.

The CDR3 spans 18 residues. V was trimmed by 3 bases and J by 1 base, leaving 21 bases between them. CDR1 is MGHRA and CDR2 is YSYEKL in the germline V gene. Authors' methods: Nucleated cell counts were estimated from reference gene primer amplification. The data were produced by immunoSEQ multiplex PCR, yet TCRdb's version contains in-frame clones alone and is incomplete. V and J calls and clone size follow that table, whereas D and trimming were derived from the DNA. The sample has a few hundred thousand clones; around 83% are singletons. The chain carries TRBV4-1 and TRBJ2-5, with no clear D. Material: peripheral blood. This receptor was identified in a woman aged 45-65 years with acute or convalescent COVID-19. In DNA form, the CDR3 reads TGCGCCAGCAGCCATGTGATCACACCCGCCATCCCCCAAGAGACCCAGTACTTC. Amino acids: CASSHVITPAIPQETQYF.